The T cell receptor (beta chain) described here comes from a study of regulatory T cells in long-lasting Graves disease. This clonotype has at least ten counts. Its antigen is unknown. CDR3 length equals 15 residues. With 3 bases removed from V and 4 bases from J, the gap between germline ends came to 13 bases. Building the TCR beta libraries relied on iRepertoire HTBI primers, and CDR3 regions underwent Arm-PCR. TCRdb reanalysed the multiplex PCR reads using MiXCR and keeps one entry per CDR3 protein. Seen here are a few hundred thousand distinct CDR3 sequences, roughly 14% observed once, and the top ten hold approximately 9.3%. Regarding the study as a whole: Whereas approximately 950 public clonotypes were shared by new patients, persistent patients shared more, at roughly 3,000.

Time point meaning: newly diagnosed GD, antithyroid drugs for less than 3 months. Isolated PBMC RNA provided the starting material for the TCR library. This sample also belongs to another study, concerning T cells in Graves' hyperthyroidism and ophthalmopathy.

This receptor was obtained from a man aged 25 to 40 with Graves disease. The chain employs TRBV12-3 or TRBV12-4 and TRBJ1-5; D is unclear. The sequencing used peripheral blood mononuclear cells (PBMCs), collected at new diagnosis, from a patient treated with antithyroid drugs. CDR3 sequence reads: CASSLNGLMNQPQHF. The CDR3 DNA reads TGTGCCAGCAGTTTGAACGGACTGATGAATCAGCCCCAGCATTTT.